These 6 T cell receptor beta chains were sequenced from one sample in a study of T cells in pancreatic ductal adenocarcinoma. Sequencing was performed with immunoSEQ multiplex PCR; in TCRdb, only in-frame clones are kept and a portion is missing. Here the sample spans 100,000 or so clones, 90% to 95% being singletons. Surgery without prior neoadjuvant therapy was the treatment of the selected pancreatic ductal adenocarcinoma patients. Sequencing was carried out using PBMCs. The receptors originated from a human donor with pancreatic ductal adenocarcinoma.

The genes are TRBV11-3 and TRBJ2-3, with 7 bases fitting TRBD1. The length of the CDR3 is 14 residues. J lost 2 bases, V lost 6 bases, and 5 bases had no gene match. In germline, CDR1 is SGHNT, CDR2 YENEEA. The CDR3 loop is CASSRDRLTDTQYF. DNA for the CDR3: TGTGCCAGCAGTCGGGACAGACTCACAGATACGCAGTATTTT.

The V call is TRBV28, the J call TRBJ2-5, with 7 bases matching TRBD1. CDR3 length: 17 residues. The ends lost 4 bases at V and 1 base at J; junction bases unmatched: 12. Germline loops: CDR1 MDHEN, CDR2 SYDVKM. The DNA of the CDR3 is TGTGCCAGCAGTTCCCGGACAGGAGACCAAGTCCAAGAGACCCAGTACTTC. It encodes CASSSRTGDQVQETQYF.

The chain uses TRBV19 and TRBJ2-3; 9 nucleotides line up with TRBD1. Trimming removed 7 bases from V and 4 bases from J; junction bases left unmatched: 6. Germline CDR1 reads LNHDA; CDR2 reads SQIVND (reference sequence). There are 14 residues in the CDR3. CDR3 coding DNA: TGTGCCAGTATGGACAGGGGTTCTTCAGATACGCAGTATTTT. This sequence encodes CASMDRGSSDTQYF.

This chain uses TRBV6-5 with TRBJ2-1; D perhaps matches TRBD1 (6 bases). V was trimmed by 5 bases and J by 4 bases, leaving 12 bases between them. The CDR3 consists of 14 residues. Germline V gene lookup returns CDR1 MNHEY and CDR2 SVGAGI. In DNA, the CDR3 is TGTGCCAGCAGTCTCGGACAGCGTTACAATGAGCAGTTCTTC. Protein sequence: CASSLGQRYNEQFF.

Notes on this clone: Other DNA sequences in this sample translate to the same CDR3. This rearrangement joins TRBV5-5 to TRBJ2-7, with TRBD1 matching 8 bases. The V gene's germline CDR1 is SGHKS and CDR2 YYEKEE (reference sequence). The CDR3 has 13 residues. The ends lost 0 bases at V and 4 bases at J; junction bases unmatched: 0. CDR3 in DNA: TGTGCCAGCAGCTTGGACAGGGGGTACGAGCAGTACTTC. It specifies CASSLDRGYEQYF.

Only a few counts were recorded for this clone. V gene TRBV28 combines with J gene TRBJ1-2; D is uncertain. The V gene's germline CDR1 is MDHEN and CDR2 SYDVKM. The CDR3 runs 14 residues. Trimming pared 3 bases from V and 1 base from J, leaving 9 bases between. DNA of the CDR3: TGTGCCAGCAGTTTCCCTAGCTTTAACTATGGCTACACCTTC. Protein product: CASSFPSFNYGYTF.